This is a list of T cell receptor beta chains from one sample in a study of CD8 T cells in ankylosing spondylitis. A single record per CDR3 protein comes from TCRdb applying MiXCR to the 5' RACE reads. The sample carries around 450,000 distinct CDR3 sequences, roughly a quarter recorded once. Sequencing used blood, either unsorted or a sorted T cell fraction (not recorded which). All receptors come from a male donor with ankylosing spondylitis. Each CDR3 is given with its conserved first and last residue. The order of the fields is J gene, V gene, clone size, D gene, CDR3 protein, CDR3 DNA. D genes are given only for firm matches. Clone size is stated in some rows and not others, as once, few, many or a class when expanded.

TRBJ2-5 TRBV5-1 NA NA CASSLATGARETQYF TGCGCCAGCAGCTTGGCCACGGGGGCGCGTGAGACCCAGTACTTC
TRBJ2-3 TRBV29-1 NA NA CSASRAHTDTQYF TGCAGCGCCTCGAGGGCCCACACAGATACGCAGTATTTT
TRBJ2-3 TRBV5-1 NA NA CASTVAGSTDTQYF TGCGCCAGCACGGTAGCCGGAAGTACAGATACGCAGTATTTT
TRBJ2-1 TRBV29-1 few NA CSGGGGLAENEQFF TGCAGCGGTGGAGGGGGACTCGCCGAAAATGAGCAGTTCTTC
TRBJ2-7 TRBV20-1 NA TRBD1 CSAPDRGQGGSYEQYF TGCAGTGCACCCGACCGGGGACAGGGAGGCTCCTACGAGCAGTACTTC
TRBJ2-2 TRBV20-1 few NA CSARDWRDNTGELFF TGCAGTGCTAGAGATTGGCGGGACAACACCGGGGAGCTGTTTTTT
TRBJ1-6 TRBV5-1 NA NA CASSQLPSGGANSPLHF TGCGCCAGCAGCCAATTACCTAGCGGCGGGGCAAATTCACCCCTCCACTTT
TRBJ2-5 TRBV5-5 NA TRBD1 CASSRTGLQKTQYF TGTGCCAGCAGCAGGACAGGGCTTCAAAAGACCCAGTACTTC
TRBJ1-1 TRBV12-3/TRBV12-4 NA NA CASSPSMGGDPEAFF TGTGCCAGCAGTCCGTCGATGGGGGGGGACCCTGAAGCTTTCTTT
TRBJ2-7 TRBV19 once TRBD1 CASSTTGTGFYEQYF TGTGCCAGTAGTACGACCGGGACAGGGTTCTACGAGCAGTACTTC
TRBJ2-4 TRBV11-2 NA NA CASSPAGRLAKNIQYF TGTGCCAGCAGCCCTGCAGGGCGGCTAGCCAAAAACATTCAGTACTTC
TRBJ2-1 TRBV20-1 NA NA CSAALAGWSNEQFF TGCAGTGCTGCCTTGGCGGGATGGTCGAATGAGCAGTTCTTC
TRBJ2-3 TRBV5-1 few NA CASSPRTPKDTQYF TGCGCCAGCAGCCCCCGGACACCCAAAGATACGCAGTATTTT
TRBJ2-5 TRBV20-1 NA NA CSARETGSRQETQYF TGCAGTGCTAGAGAAACCGGCAGCCGCCAAGAGACCCAGTACTTC
TRBJ2-1 TRBV24-1 few TRBD2 CATSDSLADNPYNEQFF TGTGCCACCAGTGATTCGCTAGCGGACAACCCCTACAATGAGCAGTTCTTC
TRBJ2-3 TRBV7-7 few TRBD2 CASSSLAGATDTQYF TGTGCCAGCAGCTCCTTAGCGGGAGCCACAGATACGCAGTATTTT
TRBJ2-5 TRBV20-1 NA TRBD2 CSARDQGTSLTQYF TGCAGTGCTAGAGATCAGGGGACTAGTCTGACCCAGTACTTC
TRBJ2-3 TRBV20-1 few TRBD1 CSAGRPGQTNTDTQYF TGCAGTGCTGGAAGGCCGGGACAGACGAACACAGATACGCAGTATTTT
TRBJ2-7 TRBV7-9 many NA CASSTTGWEQYF TGTGCCAGCAGCACGACGGGATGGGAGCAGTACTTC
TRBJ2-5 TRBV4-2 NA NA CASSQGIGPRETQYF TGTGCCAGCAGCCAAGGGATAGGACCCAGAGAGACCCAGTACTTC
TRBJ2-3 TRBV21-1 NA NA CASSKPPFGPRTDTQYF TGTGCCAGCAGCAAGCCACCATTTGGGCCACGCACAGATACGCAGTATTTT
TRBJ2-2 TRBV7-2 few TRBD2 CASSFSGRRTGELFF TGTGCCAGCAGTTTTAGCGGGAGGCGAACCGGGGAGCTGTTTTTT
TRBJ1-2 TRBV2 NA NA CATADSPTYGYTF TGTGCCACCGCGGACTCACCGACCTATGGCTACACCTTC
TRBJ2-1 TRBV20-1 few NA CSARVPASEQFF TGCAGTGCTAGAGTTCCGGCTTCCGAGCAGTTCTTC